Listed below are T cell receptor beta chains from one sample, sequenced in a study of vaccination and CD4 T cells after COVID-19. Which antigens these TCRs recognize remains unknown. TCRdb re-derived calls from the PCR reads in MiXCR, one entry per CDR3 protein. Found here are 8,500 to 11,000 distinct CDR3 sequences, around 64% of them singletons; the top ten hold over 25%. The sequenced sample was CD4+ T cells from blood, cultured in vitro. These receptors came from a human donor who had recovered from COVID-19. Both conserved end residues are part of each CDR3. Each record gives: V gene, J gene, clone size, D gene, CDR3 DNA, CDR3 protein. A D gene is named only where the DNA matches it firmly. Only part of the rows carry a size: once, few, many, or a class if the clone is expanded.

TRBV7-9	TRBJ1-2	NA	NA	TGTGCCAGCAGCTTTCGACCCCAGGCGGGGGAGGATGGCTACACCTTC	CASSFRPQAGEDGYTF
TRBV7-8	TRBJ2-5	few	TRBD2	TGTGCCAGCAGCTCGAAAGCCCCTTGGCTAGCGGGAGGAGAGACCCAGTACTTC	CASSSKAPWLAGGETQYF
TRBV6-1	TRBJ2-1	NA	TRBD2	TGTGCCAGCAGAGGAAGAGCGGGGGGGCCGGGGGAGCAGTTCTTC	CASRGRAGGPGEQFF
TRBV20-1	TRBJ2-3	few	TRBD2	TGCAGTGCTACCGGGATTGGGACTAGCGGAACAGATACGCAGTATTTT	CSATGIGTSGTDTQYF
TRBV14	TRBJ1-6	few	NA	TGTGCCAGCAGCTTCCAGGGTAACAATTCACCCCTCCACTTT	CASSFQGNNSPLHF
TRBV12-5	TRBJ1-1	NA	TRBD1	TGTGCTAGTGGCCTAAGACAGGGGGCGTGGGGGGAAGCTTTCTTT	CASGLRQGAWGEAFF
TRBV6-1	TRBJ2-2	NA	TRBD2	TGTGCCAGCAGAAGAAGCGGGAGCTTCGGCGGGGAGCTGTTTTTT	CASRRSGSFGGELFF
TRBV11-3	TRBJ2-1	NA	TRBD2	TGTGCCAGCAGCTCGAGGATTCCGGGAGGGTTGAATGAGCAGTTCTTC	CASSSRIPGGLNEQFF
TRBV12-3/TRBV12-4	TRBJ1-6	NA	NA	TGTGCCAGCACTTCGACGGGTCTTAATTCACCCCTCCACTTT	CASTSTGLNSPLHF
TRBV6-5	TRBJ1-1	NA	NA	TGTGCCAGCAGTTACTCGACAGTTCCGAACACTGAAGCTTTCTTT	CASSYSTVPNTEAFF
TRBV11-3	TRBJ2-2	NA	NA	TGTGCCAGCACCCCTAGGGCGAACACCGGGGAGCTGTTTTTT	CASTPRANTGELFF
TRBV15	TRBJ1-2	NA	NA	TGTGCCACCAGCAGCCGAAGCTATGGCTACACCTTC	CATSSRSYGYTF
TRBV6-5	TRBJ2-3	NA	NA	TGTGCCAGCAGTTACAGGGGCAATCCCACAGATACGCAGTATTTT	CASSYRGNPTDTQYF
TRBV6-1	TRBJ2-2	NA	TRBD2	TGTGCCAGCAGTAACCTAGCGGGGGGGCGCACCGGGGAGCTGTTTTTT	CASSNLAGGRTGELFF
TRBV6-1	TRBJ2-5	NA	NA	TGTGCCAGCACAAGGGGACGGGGAGGTCTGATAGAGACCCAGTACTTC	CASTRGRGGLIETQYF
TRBV20-1	TRBJ1-6	NA	NA	TGCAGTGCTAGATTCAGGGCCGACTCACCCCTCCACTTT	CSARFRADSPLHF
TRBV5-1	TRBJ1-2	once	NA	TGCGCCAGCAGAAGCGACAACTATGGCTACACCTTC	CASRSDNYGYTF
TRBV6-2/TRBV6-3	TRBJ2-7	NA	NA	TGTGCCAGCAGTTACTCCGCCGGGACACAAGTCTACGAGCAGTACTTC	CASSYSAGTQVYEQYF
TRBV6-5	TRBJ1-1	NA	NA	TGTGCCAGCAGTTACTCGAGGGGGGCGCGGACTGAAGCTTTCTTT	CASSYSRGARTEAFF
TRBV7-3	TRBJ2-1	NA	TRBD2	TGTGCCAGCAGTCTCAATCCTAGCGGAAACTACAATGAGCAGTTCTTC	CASSLNPSGNYNEQFF
TRBV7-2	TRBJ2-7	NA	NA	TGTGCCAGCAGCTTAGGCGTGGGCGAGCAGTACTTC	CASSLGVGEQYF
TRBV7-2	TRBJ1-5	NA	NA	TGTGCCAGCAGCTTCGGGGACAGCAATCAGCCCCAGCATTTT	CASSFGDSNQPQHF
TRBV7-2	TRBJ1-1	NA	TRBD1	TGTGCCAGCAGCCTTAGGGGACAGGGGGTCACTGAAGCTTTCTTT	CASSLRGQGVTEAFF
TRBV5-1	TRBJ1-1	NA	NA	TGCGCCAGCAGCTCGGGATTACAGATTGAGAACACTGAAGCTTTCTTT	CASSSGLQIENTEAFF
TRBV20-1	TRBJ1-1	NA	TRBD1	TGCAGTGCGTCGACAGGGAATTCCCTCACTGAAGCTTTCTTT	CSASTGNSLTEAFF
TRBV7-9	TRBJ2-2	once	NA	TGTGCCAGCACCATCTCCCCCACCGGGGAGCTGTTTTTT	CASTISPTGELFF
TRBV21-1	TRBJ1-4	once	NA	TGTGCCAGCAGCAAAGACTTCGGGACAGCCCATGAAAAACTGTTTTTT	CASSKDFGTAHEKLFF
TRBV6-1	TRBJ2-7	NA	TRBD1	TGTGCCAGCAGTGAAGCAGGGACAGGGTGGTACGAGCAGTACTTC	CASSEAGTGWYEQYF
TRBV30	TRBJ1-6	NA	NA	TGTGCCTGGAGTTCCGGGACGGTGAATTCACCCCTCCACTTT	CAWSSGTVNSPLHF
TRBV20-1	TRBJ2-5	NA	NA	TGCAGTGCTAGAGACTGGGGGGCCCAGTACTTC	CSARDWGAQYF
TRBV18	TRBJ2-3	NA	NA	TGTGCCAGCTCACCACCGTCAGGGAGGAGCACAGATACGCAGTATTTT	CASSPPSGRSTDTQYF
TRBV19	TRBJ2-7	NA	NA	TGTGCCAGTAGCCAAACGGGACCTCCCATGTACGAGCAGTACTTC	CASSQTGPPMYEQYF
TRBV2	TRBJ1-5	few	NA	TGTGCCAGCAGTGAACTGCGGGCTAGCAATCAGCCCCAGCATTTT	CASSELRASNQPQHF
TRBV19	TRBJ2-2	NA	NA	TGTGCCAGTAGTTCCGGGACGGCTGTCAACACCGGGGAGCTGTTTTTT	CASSSGTAVNTGELFF
TRBV6-1	TRBJ1-3	NA	NA	TGTGCCAGCAGTGACGGGCAGCAGGCTGGAAACACCATATATTTT	CASSDGQQAGNTIYF
TRBV7-2	TRBJ2-7	once	TRBD2	TGTGCCAGCACCAGGGAGGGTCGCGGCGAGCAGTACTTC	CASTREGRGEQYF
TRBV7-2	TRBJ2-2	few	NA	TGTGCCAGCAGCTTGGTCAGGACGGACACCGGGGAGCTGTTTTTT	CASSLVRTDTGELFF
TRBV6-4	TRBJ2-7	NA	TRBD2	TGTGCCAGCAAACTGGGAAGACTAGCGGGGACTTACGAGCAGTACTTC	CASKLGRLAGTYEQYF
TRBV9	TRBJ2-3	NA	NA	TGTGCCAGCAGCCCCGGTGGGGTCGGGGATACGCAGTATTTT	CASSPGGVGDTQYF
TRBV7-7	TRBJ2-5	NA	NA	TGTGCTAGCAGTCCCCGAGGGGGGCAGACCCAGTACTTC	CASSPRGGQTQYF
TRBV2	TRBJ1-1	NA	NA	TGTGCCAGCAGTATGGGACGGAACACTGAAGCTTTCTTT	CASSMGRNTEAFF